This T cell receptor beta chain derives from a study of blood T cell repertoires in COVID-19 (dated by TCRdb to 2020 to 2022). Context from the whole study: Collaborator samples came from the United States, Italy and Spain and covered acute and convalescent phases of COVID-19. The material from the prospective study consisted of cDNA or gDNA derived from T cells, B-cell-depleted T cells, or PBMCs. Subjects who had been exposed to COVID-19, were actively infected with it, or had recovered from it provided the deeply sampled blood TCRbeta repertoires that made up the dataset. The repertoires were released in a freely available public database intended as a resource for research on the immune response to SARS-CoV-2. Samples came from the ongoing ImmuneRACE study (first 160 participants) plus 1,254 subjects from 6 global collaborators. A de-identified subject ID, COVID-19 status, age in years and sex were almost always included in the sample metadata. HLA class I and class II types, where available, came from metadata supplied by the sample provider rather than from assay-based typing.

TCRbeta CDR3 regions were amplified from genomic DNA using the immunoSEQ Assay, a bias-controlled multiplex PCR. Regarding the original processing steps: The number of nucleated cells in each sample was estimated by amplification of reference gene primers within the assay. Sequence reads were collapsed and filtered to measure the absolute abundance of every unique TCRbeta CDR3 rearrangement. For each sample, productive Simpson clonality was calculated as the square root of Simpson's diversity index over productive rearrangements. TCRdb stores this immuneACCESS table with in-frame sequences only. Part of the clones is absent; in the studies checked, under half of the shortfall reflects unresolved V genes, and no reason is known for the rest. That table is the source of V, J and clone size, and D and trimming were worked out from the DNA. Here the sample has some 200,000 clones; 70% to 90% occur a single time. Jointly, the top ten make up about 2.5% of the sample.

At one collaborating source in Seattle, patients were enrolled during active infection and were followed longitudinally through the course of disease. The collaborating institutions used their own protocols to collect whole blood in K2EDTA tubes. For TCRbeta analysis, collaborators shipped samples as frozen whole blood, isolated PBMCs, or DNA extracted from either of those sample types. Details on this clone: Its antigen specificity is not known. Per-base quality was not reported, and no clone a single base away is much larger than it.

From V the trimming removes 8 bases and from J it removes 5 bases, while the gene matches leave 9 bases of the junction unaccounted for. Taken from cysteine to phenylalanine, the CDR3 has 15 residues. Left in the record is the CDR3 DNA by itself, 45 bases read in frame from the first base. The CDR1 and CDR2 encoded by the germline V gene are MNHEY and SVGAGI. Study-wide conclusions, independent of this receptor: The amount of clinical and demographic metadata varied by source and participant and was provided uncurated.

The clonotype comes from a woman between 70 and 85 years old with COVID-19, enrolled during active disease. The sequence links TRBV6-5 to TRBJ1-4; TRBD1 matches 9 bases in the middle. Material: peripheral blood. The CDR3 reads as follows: CASGRTGERNEKLFF. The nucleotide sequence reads TGTGCCAGCGGGCGGACAGGGGAACGCAATGAAAAACTGTTTTTT.